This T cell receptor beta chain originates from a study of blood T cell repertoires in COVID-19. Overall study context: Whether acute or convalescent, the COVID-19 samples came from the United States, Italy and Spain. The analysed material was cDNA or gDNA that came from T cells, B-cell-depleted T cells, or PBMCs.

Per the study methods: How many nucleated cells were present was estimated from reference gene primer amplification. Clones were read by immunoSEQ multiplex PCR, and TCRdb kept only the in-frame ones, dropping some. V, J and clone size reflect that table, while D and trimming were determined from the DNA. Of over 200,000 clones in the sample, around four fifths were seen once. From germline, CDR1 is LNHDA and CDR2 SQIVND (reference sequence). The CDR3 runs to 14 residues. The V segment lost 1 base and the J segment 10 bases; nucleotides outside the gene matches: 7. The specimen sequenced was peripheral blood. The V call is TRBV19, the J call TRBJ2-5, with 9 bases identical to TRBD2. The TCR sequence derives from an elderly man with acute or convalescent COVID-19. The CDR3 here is CASSIGLAGSIQYF. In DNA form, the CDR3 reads TGTGCCAGTAGTATAGGCCTAGCGGGGAGTATCCAGTACTTC. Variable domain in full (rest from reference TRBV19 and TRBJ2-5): DGGITQSPKYLFRKEGQNVTLSCEQNLNHDAMYWYRQDPGQGLRLIYYSQIVNDFQKGDIAEGYSVSREKKESFPLTVTSAQKNPTAFYLCASSIGLAGSIQYFGPGTRLLVL.